This T cell receptor (beta chain) emerged from a study of T-cell reconstitution after alpha-beta-depleted transplantation in children. Study outcomes and limitations: Alpha-beta T cells about two months after transplant reportedly derived from several hundred expanded graft clones. T-cell counts and diversity at one year following transplant were attributed mainly to newly produced T cells. It was surviving recipient T cells and thymic progenitors that gave some patients high TCRbeta diversity at day 60.

The library targeted TCRbeta and was prepared with unique molecular identifiers. TCRdb called the PCR reads again in MiXCR, with one record for every CDR3 protein. The sample includes around 200,000 distinct CDR3 sequences, roughly 8.3% of them seen just once. With 5 bases clipped from V and 4 bases from J, the junction kept 10 bases outside the gene matches. The CDR3 totals 15 residues. Germline V gene data show CDR1 as SGHAT and CDR2 as FQDESV (reference sequence). This clonotype was recorded a few times. Its antigen is currently unknown. The starting material was PBMCs, mostly from graft donor cells, obtained 360 days after TCRalphabeta/CD19-depleted stem cell transplant. The receptor was derived from a male patient under 10 years old who had a stem cell transplant for acute myeloid leukemia, so the T cells may come from the graft donor. The chain links TRBV11-1 to TRBJ1-1; 7 nucleotides match TRBD1. In DNA form, the CDR3 reads TGTGCCAGCAGCGCGGGACAGCTTCGAGGCACTGAAGCTTTCTTT. Translated, it gives CASSAGQLRGTEAFF.